This record looks at one T cell receptor beta chain sequence and its context. This record comes from a study of blood T cell repertoires in COVID-19. Background on the study: The study drew acute and convalescent COVID-19 samples from the United States, Italy and Spain.

Under the authors' procedure: Amplified reference gene primers provided the basis for estimating nucleated cell counts. Clones were read by immunoSEQ multiplex PCR, and TCRdb kept only the in-frame ones, dropping some. V, J and clone size are taken as reported in that table, and D and trimming were inferred from the DNA itself. The repertoire includes about 270,000 clones, 91% of them detected once, and roughly 2.8% sits in the top ten. Assignments of participants to cohorts depended upon their own reported clinical history. Exposed participants encountered a COVID-19 case during the 2 weeks preceding study entry. Germline V gene data show CDR1 as LGHDT and CDR2 as YNNKEL (reference sequence). The CDR3 is 13 amino acids. Deletions cut 2 bases from V and 7 bases from J, with 11 bases between.

Sequenced sample: PBMCs or T cells enriched from blood (not recorded which). This receptor was obtained from a man between 35 and 55 years old who had been exposed to COVID-19. The J gene is TRBJ1-1, the V gene TRBV3-1 (or the pseudogene TRBV3-2), with a possible D match to TRBD1 (6 bases). Here the CDR3 DNA reads TGTGCCAGCAGCCAAAGGGGGAATGTTGAAGCTTTCTTT. It yields the protein CASSQRGNVEAFF.